These 22 T cell receptor beta chains were all obtained from the same sample, sequenced in a study of early T cells in non-severe SARS-CoV-2 infection. TCRdb ran MiXCR on the 5' RACE reads and lists one entry per CDR3 protein. The table has around 71,000 distinct CDR3 sequences, 9% to 10% seen once. The sample here was whole blood, taken at baseline. These receptors all come from an adult who was a healthcare worker with PCR-confirmed SARS-CoV-2 infection or an uninfected control (not recorded which).

In its sample, this clonotype was seen many times. V is TRBV6-5 and J is TRBJ1-5; possible D gene TRBD1, 5 bases. The CDR3 covers 15 residues. Germline loops: CDR1 MNHEY, CDR2 SVGAGI. V was shortened by 0 bases and J by 2 bases, with 8 bases between the two germline ends. As DNA, the CDR3 is TGTGCCAGCAGTTACTCGTTGACAGGCAATCAGCCCCAGCATTTT. Amino acid sequence: CASSYSLTGNQPQHF.

The gene calls are TRBV2 and TRBJ2-3; the match to TRBD2 covers 7 bases. This CDR3 contains 13 residues. Germline loops: CDR1 SNHLY, CDR2 FYNNEI. V lost 6 bases and J lost 2; bases outside the gene matches: 2. CDR3 in amino acids: CASRRDYTDTQYF. The DNA of the CDR3 is TGTGCCAGCAGGCGGGACTACACAGATACGCAGTATTTT.

This clonotype was seen a handful of times. The rearrangement uses TRBV2 and TRBJ2-2; tentatively, D is TRBD1 (5 bases). Between the trimmed V and J ends, which lost 4 bases and 6 bases, there was a span of 15 bases. The CDR3 runs 15 residues. Germline assignment: CDR1 SNHLY and CDR2 FYNNEI. CDR3 DNA sequence: TGTGCCAGCAGTGCCCAGGGTTTTGAGTCCGGGGAGCTGTTTTTT. Protein sequence: CASSAQGFESGELFF.

This clonotype was counted many times. The rearrangement joins TRBV4-2 to TRBJ2-1; no reliable D call. The CDR3 is made up of 15 amino acids. Germline loops: CDR1 LGHNA, CDR2 YNFKEQ. With 1 base removed from V and 6 bases from J, the gap between germline ends came to 13 bases. The CDR3 sequence: CASSQVLLGSNEQFF. CDR3 DNA sequence: TGTGCCAGCAGCCAAGTGCTCCTGGGATCCAATGAGCAGTTCTTC.

This clonotype was counted at least ten times. V and J are TRBV20-1 and TRBJ2-7; 8 bases match TRBD2. Germline V CDR1 and CDR2: DFQATT, SNEGSKA (reference sequence). This CDR3 spans 13 amino acids. J was trimmed by 4 bases and V by 3 bases; bases with no gene match: 5. The CDR3 DNA reads TGCAGTGCTAGCGGGAGGGGTTCTTACGAGCAGTACTTC. Its translation: CSASGRGSYEQYF.

This chain connects TRBV6-5 to TRBJ2-7; TRBD2 matches 9 bases. V shed 8 bases and J 4 bases; nucleotides not matched to a gene: 9. The CDR3 loop spans 14 amino acids. Germline assignment: CDR1 MNHEY and CDR2 SVGAGI. CDR3 residues: CASSTSGGLYEQYF. The DNA for the CDR3 is TGTGCCAGCTCGACTAGCGGAGGTCTTTACGAGCAGTACTTC.

This clonotype has only a few counts. This chain connects TRBV19 to TRBJ1-3; D gene ambiguous. CDR1 and CDR2 (germline): LNHDA, SQIVND (reference sequence). This CDR3 has 14 amino acids. V was trimmed by 5 bases and J by 0 bases, leaving 8 bases between them. The CDR3, as DNA: TGTGCCAGTAGTCCAGAGGCCTCTGGAAACACCATATATTTT. This sequence encodes CASSPEASGNTIYF. The whole variable domain, remainder taken from reference TRBV19 and TRBJ1-3, is DGGITQSPKYLFRKEGQNVTLSCEQNLNHDAMYWYRQDPGQGLRLIYYSQIVNDFQKGDIAEGYSVSREKKESFPLTVTSAQKNPTAFYLCASSPEASGNTIYFGEGSWLTVV.

This clonotype was found a few times. The rearrangement joins TRBV9 to TRBJ2-2, with 8 bases that match TRBD2. This CDR3 contains 15 residues. V gave up 4 bases and J gave up 4 bases; unmatched junction bases: 6. The germline CDR1 and CDR2 sequences are SGDLS and YYNGEE. The CDR3 loop is CASSLRREATGELFF. The CDR3 coding sequence is TGTGCCAGCAGCTTGCGGCGGGAGGCCACCGGGGAGCTGTTTTTT.

This clonotype was seen only a few times. This chain connects TRBV4-3 to TRBJ1-2, with D possibly TRBD1 on 5 matching bases. Germline V gene lookup returns CDR1 LGHNA and CDR2 YSLEER. Trimming removed 1 base from V and 2 bases from J, with 14 bases in between. The CDR3 loop spans 16 amino acids. This chain's CDR3 is CASSQGSRVSNYGYTF. Here the CDR3 DNA reads TGCGCCAGCAGCCAAGGATCCAGGGTTTCCAACTATGGCTACACCTTC.

This clonotype was seen repeatedly, ten times or more. The chain has TRBV28 and TRBJ2-7; D is uncertain. Deletions cut 2 bases from V and 2 bases from J, with 16 bases between. The CDR3 spans 16 residues. The germline gives CDR1 MDHEN, CDR2 SYDVKM. Here the CDR3 DNA reads TGTGCCAGCAGTTTAGGCCCCTCCCACGGCACCTACGAGCAGTACTTC. Translation: CASSLGPSHGTYEQYF. The whole variable domain, filled in from reference TRBV28 and TRBJ2-7, reads DVKVTQSSRYLVKRTGEKVFLECVQDMDHENMFWYRQDPGLGLRLIYFSYDVKMKEKGDIPEGYSVSREKKERFSLILESASTNQTSMYLCASSLGPSHGTYEQYFGPGTRLTVT.

V and J are TRBV9 and TRBJ2-7; 7 nucleotides agree with TRBD2. Germline CDR1 SGDLS, CDR2 YYNGEE. This CDR3 has 16 residues. V trimming: 0 bases; J trimming: 2 bases; junction bases outside the gene matches: 8. This CDR3 is CASSVGHGGSPYEQYF. The CDR3 bases are TGTGCCAGCAGCGTAGGACATGGCGGGAGCCCCTACGAGCAGTACTTC.

This clonotype occurred many times. V is TRBV7-9 and J is TRBJ1-2; D is possibly TRBD1 (5 bases). The CDR3 sequence is 13 residues long. The V gene lost 1 base and the J gene lost 5 bases, with 8 bases spanning the gap. Germline CDR1 reads SEHNR; CDR2 reads FQNEAQ (reference sequence). The CDR3 loop is CASSLGGGYGYTF. DNA for the CDR3: TGTGCCAGCAGCTTAGGTGGGGGATATGGCTACACCTTC.

By frequency in the sample, this clonotype is medium-sized (0.01 to 0.1%). This chain links TRBV5-4 with TRBJ1-6; no clear D. Germline V CDR1 and CDR2: SGHNT, YYREEE (reference sequence). The CDR3 sequence is 15 residues long. The germline V and J ends were trimmed by 0 bases and 6 bases, with 10 bases remaining between them. CDR3 in amino acids: CASSLGATPNSPLHF. The CDR3 DNA sequence: TGTGCCAGCAGCTTGGGGGCCACCCCTAATTCACCCCTCCACTTT.

This clonotype was picked up many times. This sequence joins TRBV5-1 and TRBJ2-7, with no clear D. Germline lookup yields CDR1 SGHRS and CDR2 YFSETQ. CDR3 length: 12 amino acids. V was trimmed by 0 bases and J by 3 bases, leaving 4 bases between them. The CDR3 region is CASSLEGYEQYF. The DNA for the CDR3 is TGCGCCAGCAGCTTGGAGGGCTACGAGCAGTACTTC.

This clonotype was seen ten or more times. The chain is built from TRBV28 and TRBJ1-2; D ambiguous. The germline V and J ends were trimmed by 5 bases and 8 bases, with 12 bases remaining between them. Per the germline V gene, CDR1 is MDHEN and CDR2 is SYDVKM. The CDR3 length is 12 residues. The CDR3 bases are TGTGCCAGCAGTGCCCAGACTTGGGGCTACACCTTC. It specifies CASSAQTWGYTF.

This clonotype was recorded a few times. The gene calls are TRBV5-6 and TRBJ2-2, with D hard to call. This CDR3 spans 16 amino acids. Germline V gene data show CDR1 as SGHDT and CDR2 as YYEEEE. V lost 0 bases and J 7 bases, leaving 16 bases between the germline ends. CDR3 nucleotide sequence: TGTGCCAGCAGCTTGGGGGTTGGTCGGAGTTACGGGGAGCTGTTTTTT. Its translation is CASSLGVGRSYGELFF.

This clonotype was seen many times. The chain uses TRBV5-6 and TRBJ2-5, with D unresolved. Germline V gene lookup returns CDR1 SGHDT and CDR2 YYEEEE. The CDR3 covers 15 residues. V gave up 0 bases and J gave up 2 bases, with 11 bases separating them. Here the CDR3 DNA reads TGTGCCAGCAGCTTGGTATTGTCGGAACAAGAGACCCAGTACTTC. Encoded protein: CASSLVLSEQETQYF.

V usage is TRBV10-3 and J usage is TRBJ2-1; 7 bases fit TRBD2. V lost 5 bases, J lost 0 bases, and 4 bases stayed unmatched. The germline gives CDR1 ENHRY, CDR2 SYGVKD. This CDR3 spans 15 amino acids. This CDR3 reads CAISRERGSYNEQFF. CDR3 coding DNA: TGTGCCATCAGTAGGGAGCGGGGCTCCTACAATGAGCAGTTCTTC.

Only a few counts were recorded for this clonotype. The chain uses TRBV5-8 and TRBJ2-2; no clear D. The CDR3 has 13 residues. Trimming stripped 1 base from V and 9 bases from J, with 10 bases between. CDR1 is SGHTS and CDR2 is YDEGEE in the germline V gene. CDR3 protein: CASSLTNPRELFF. As DNA, the CDR3 is TGTGCCAGCAGCTTGACGAACCCACGGGAGCTGTTTTTT.

This clonotype showed up many times. At one boundary the junction diverges from the germline segment, which might be a read error. The chain employs TRBV7-9 and TRBJ1-1, with D unresolved. The CDR3 is 13 residues long. Germline V gene sequence: CDR1 SEHNR, CDR2 FQNEAQ (reference sequence). This CDR3 reads CASSLVENTEAFF. CDR3 sequence (DNA): TGTGCCAGCAGTTTAGTCGAGAACACTGAAGCTTTCTTT. The whole variable domain, filled in from reference TRBV7-9 and TRBJ1-1, reads DTGVSQNPRHKITKRGQNVTFRCDPISEHNRLYWYRQTLGQGPEFLTYFQNEAQLEKSRLLSDRFSAERPKGSFSTLEIQRTEQGDSAMYLCASSLVENTEAFFGQGTRLTVV.

This clonotype was found a few times. The gene calls are TRBV27 and TRBJ2-1, with 12 positions matching TRBD2. CDR1 and CDR2 from the germline V gene are MNHEY and SMNVEV (reference sequence). The CDR3 contains 17 residues. The J segment lost 7 bases and the V segment lost 6 bases, leaving 13 bases of the junction unmatched. In nucleotides, the CDR3 is TGTGCCAGCAGCAACGCCATCGGACTAGCGGGAACGAATGAGCAGTTCTTC. It translates to CASSNAIGLAGTNEQFF.

This clonotype appeared a few times. The V gene is TRBV19, the J gene TRBJ2-1; D might be TRBD1 (6 bases). Germline V gene data show CDR1 as LNHDA and CDR2 as SQIVND (reference sequence). Trimming took off 5 bases at V and 10 bases at J, with 18 bases between the two ends. The CDR3 has 14 amino acids. The CDR3 here is CASSATGKASEQFF. In DNA, the CDR3 is TGTGCCAGTAGTGCCACAGGGAAAGCCAGCGAGCAGTTCTTC.